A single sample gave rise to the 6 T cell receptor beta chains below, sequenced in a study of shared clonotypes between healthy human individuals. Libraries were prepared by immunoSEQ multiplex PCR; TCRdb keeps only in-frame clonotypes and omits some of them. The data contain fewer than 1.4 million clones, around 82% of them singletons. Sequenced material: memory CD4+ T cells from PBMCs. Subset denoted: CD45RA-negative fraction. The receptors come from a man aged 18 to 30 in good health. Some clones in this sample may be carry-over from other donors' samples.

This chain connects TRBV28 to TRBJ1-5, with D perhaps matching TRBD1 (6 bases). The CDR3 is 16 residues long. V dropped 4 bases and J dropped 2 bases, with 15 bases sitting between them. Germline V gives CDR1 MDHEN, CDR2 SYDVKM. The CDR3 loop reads CASSYPPHRGNQPQHF. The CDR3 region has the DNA TGTGCCAGCAGTTATCCCCCCCACAGGGGCAATCAGCCCCAGCATTTT.

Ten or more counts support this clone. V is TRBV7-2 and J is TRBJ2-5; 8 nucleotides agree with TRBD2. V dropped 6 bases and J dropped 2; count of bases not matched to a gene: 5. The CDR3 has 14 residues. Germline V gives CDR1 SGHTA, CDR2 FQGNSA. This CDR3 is CASRPLAGQETQYF. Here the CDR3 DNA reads TGTGCCAGCAGACCTCTAGCGGGTCAAGAGACCCAGTACTTC.

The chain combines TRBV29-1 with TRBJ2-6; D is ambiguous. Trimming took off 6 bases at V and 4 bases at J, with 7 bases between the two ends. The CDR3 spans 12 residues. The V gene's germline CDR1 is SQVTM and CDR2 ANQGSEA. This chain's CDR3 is CSVFSGANVLTF. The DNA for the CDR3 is TGCAGCGTCTTCTCCGGGGCCAACGTCCTGACTTTC.

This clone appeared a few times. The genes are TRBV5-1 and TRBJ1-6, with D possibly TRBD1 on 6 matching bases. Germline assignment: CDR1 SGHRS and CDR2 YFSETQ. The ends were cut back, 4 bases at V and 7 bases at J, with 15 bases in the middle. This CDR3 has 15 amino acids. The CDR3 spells CASSPFGQPNSPLHF. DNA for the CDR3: TGCGCCAGCAGCCCATTCGGACAGCCAAATTCACCCCTCCACTTT.

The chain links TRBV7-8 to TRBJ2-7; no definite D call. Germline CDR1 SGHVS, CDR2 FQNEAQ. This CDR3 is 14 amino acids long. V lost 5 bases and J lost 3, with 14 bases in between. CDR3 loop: CASSDSGRSYEQYF. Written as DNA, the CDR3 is TGTGCCAGCAGCGACTCCGGCAGAAGCTACGAGCAGTACTTC.

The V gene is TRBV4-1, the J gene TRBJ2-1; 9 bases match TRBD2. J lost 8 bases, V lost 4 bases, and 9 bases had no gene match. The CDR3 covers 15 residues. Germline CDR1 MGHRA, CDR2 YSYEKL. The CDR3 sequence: CASSLQGSGRDEQFF. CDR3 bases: TGCGCCAGCAGCCTACAGGGTAGCGGGAGAGATGAGCAGTTCTTC.